This T cell receptor (beta chain) was identified in a study of T cell repertoires in cytomegalovirus infection. This clonotype was picked up many times. V lost 2 bases to trimming and J lost 5 bases, with 12 bases between them. This CDR3 has 14 residues. Each CDR3 protein is one row after TCRdb ran MiXCR on the reads. The sample shows roughly 76,000 distinct CDR3 sequences, roughly 3.5% of them seen only once. This rearrangement joins TRBV12-3 or TRBV12-4 to TRBJ1-1; no clear D gene. Sequences were obtained from PBMCs. The clonotype was recovered from a human donor in good health (CMV status not recorded). Some clones in this sample may be carry-over from other donors' samples. The CDR3 coding sequence is TGTGCCAGCAGTTTATTTTTGTGGGAAACTGAAGCTTTCTTT. Translated, it gives CASSLFLWETEAFF.